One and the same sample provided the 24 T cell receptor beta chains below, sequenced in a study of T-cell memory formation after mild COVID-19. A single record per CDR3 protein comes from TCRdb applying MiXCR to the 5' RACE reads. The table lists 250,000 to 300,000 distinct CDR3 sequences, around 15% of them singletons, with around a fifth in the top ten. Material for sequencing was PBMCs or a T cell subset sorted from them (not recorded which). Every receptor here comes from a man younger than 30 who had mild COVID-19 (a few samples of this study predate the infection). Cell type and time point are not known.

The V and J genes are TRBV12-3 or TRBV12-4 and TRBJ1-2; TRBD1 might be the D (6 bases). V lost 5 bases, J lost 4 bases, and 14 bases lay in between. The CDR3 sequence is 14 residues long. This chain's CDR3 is CASSALGGIYGYTF. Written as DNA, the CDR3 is TGTGCCAGCAGTGCCTTAGGGGGGATCTATGGCTACACCTTC.

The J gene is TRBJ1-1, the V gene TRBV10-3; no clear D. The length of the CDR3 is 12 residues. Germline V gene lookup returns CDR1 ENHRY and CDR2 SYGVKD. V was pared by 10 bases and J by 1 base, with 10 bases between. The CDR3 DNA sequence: TGTGCCACCAAAGCGGGGAACACTGAAGCTTTCTTT. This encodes CATKAGNTEAFF.

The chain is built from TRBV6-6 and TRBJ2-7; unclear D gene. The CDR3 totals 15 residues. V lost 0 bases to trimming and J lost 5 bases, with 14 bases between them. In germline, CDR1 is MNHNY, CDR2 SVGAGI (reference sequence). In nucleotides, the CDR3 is TGTGCCAGCAGTTACTCGCTCCTCGGCCTAGACGAGCAGTACGTC. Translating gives CASSYSLLGLDEQYV.

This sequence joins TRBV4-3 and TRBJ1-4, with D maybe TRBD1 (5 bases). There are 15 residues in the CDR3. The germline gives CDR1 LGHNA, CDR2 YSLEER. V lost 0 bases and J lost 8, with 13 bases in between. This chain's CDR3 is CASSQDYRGREKLFF. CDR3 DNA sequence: TGCGCCAGCAGCCAAGATTACCGGGGACGGGAAAAACTGTTTTTT.

CDR3 coding DNA: TGTGCCAGCTCACCAGTGTCCTTAGGCGGGGGAGGTGAGCAGTTCTTC. Translated, it gives CASSPVSLGGGGEQFF. V gene TRBV18 combines with J gene TRBJ2-1; 7 bases line up with TRBD2. The CDR3 extends over 16 amino acids. Trimming at V came to 2 bases and at J to 9 bases, leaving 13 bases not matched to a gene. The germline V gene encodes CDR1 KGHSH and CDR2 LQKENI. Drawing the rest from reference TRBV18 and TRBJ2-1, the complete variable domain is NAGVMQNPRHLVRRRGQEARLRCSPMKGHSHVYWYRQLPEEGLKFMVYLQKENIIDESGMPKERFSAEFPKEGPSILRIQQVVRGDSAAYFCASSPVSLGGGGEQFFGPGTRLTVL.

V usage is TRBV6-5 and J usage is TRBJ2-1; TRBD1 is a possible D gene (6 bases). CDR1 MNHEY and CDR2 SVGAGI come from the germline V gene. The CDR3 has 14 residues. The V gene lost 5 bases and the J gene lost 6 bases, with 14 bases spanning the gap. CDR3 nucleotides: TGTGCCAGCAGTAGAAGTACAGGGCTCAATGAGCAGTTCTTC. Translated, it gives CASSRSTGLNEQFF.

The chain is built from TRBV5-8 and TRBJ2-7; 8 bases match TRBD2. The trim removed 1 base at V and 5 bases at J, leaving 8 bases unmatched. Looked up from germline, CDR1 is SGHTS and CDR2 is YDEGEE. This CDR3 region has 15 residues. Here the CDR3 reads CASSLRGLVFDEQYV. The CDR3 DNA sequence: TGTGCCAGCAGCTTGAGGGGACTAGTTTTCGACGAGCAGTACGTC.

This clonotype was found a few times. The chain's CDR3 is CASSPDRSGYTF. The CDR3 DNA is TGCGCCAGCAGCCCGGACAGAAGCGGCTACACCTTC. The gene calls are TRBV5-1 and TRBJ1-2, with a possible D match to TRBD1 (6 bases). Germline CDR1 SGHRS, CDR2 YFSETQ. V lost 4 bases and J 8 bases, leaving 12 bases between the germline ends. This CDR3 contains 12 residues.

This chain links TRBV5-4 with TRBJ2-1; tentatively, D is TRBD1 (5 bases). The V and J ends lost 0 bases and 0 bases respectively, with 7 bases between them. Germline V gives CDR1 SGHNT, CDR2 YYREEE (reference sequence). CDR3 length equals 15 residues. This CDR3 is CASSLATASYNEQFF. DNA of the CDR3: TGTGCCAGCAGCTTGGCGACAGCCTCCTACAATGAGCAGTTCTTC.

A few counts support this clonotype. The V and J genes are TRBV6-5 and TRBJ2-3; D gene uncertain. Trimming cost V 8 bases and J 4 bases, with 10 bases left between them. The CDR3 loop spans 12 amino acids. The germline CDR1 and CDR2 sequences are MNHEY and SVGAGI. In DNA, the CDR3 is TGTGCCAGCGGGTCGACATCAGATACGCAGTATTTT. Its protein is CASGSTSDTQYF.

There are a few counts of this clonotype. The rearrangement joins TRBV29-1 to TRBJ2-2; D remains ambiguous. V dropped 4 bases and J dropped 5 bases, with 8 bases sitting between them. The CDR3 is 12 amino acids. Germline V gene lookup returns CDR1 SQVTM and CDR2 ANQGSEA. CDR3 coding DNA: TGCAGCGTTGGATCCTGGACCGGGGAGCTGTTTTTT. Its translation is CSVGSWTGELFF.

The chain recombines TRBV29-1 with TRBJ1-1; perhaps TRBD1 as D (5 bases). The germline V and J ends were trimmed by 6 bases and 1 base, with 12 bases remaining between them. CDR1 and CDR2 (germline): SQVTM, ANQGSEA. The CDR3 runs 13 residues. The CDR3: CSVGLTANTEAFF. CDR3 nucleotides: TGCAGCGTAGGCTTGACAGCGAACACTGAAGCTTTCTTT.

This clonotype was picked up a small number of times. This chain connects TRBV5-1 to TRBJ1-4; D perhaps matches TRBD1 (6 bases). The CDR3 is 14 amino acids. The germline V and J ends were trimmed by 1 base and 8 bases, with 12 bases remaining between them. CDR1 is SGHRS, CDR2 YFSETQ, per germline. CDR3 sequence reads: CASSLNRDEEKLFF. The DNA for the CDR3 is TGCGCCAGCAGCTTGAACAGGGATGAGGAAAAACTGTTTTTT.

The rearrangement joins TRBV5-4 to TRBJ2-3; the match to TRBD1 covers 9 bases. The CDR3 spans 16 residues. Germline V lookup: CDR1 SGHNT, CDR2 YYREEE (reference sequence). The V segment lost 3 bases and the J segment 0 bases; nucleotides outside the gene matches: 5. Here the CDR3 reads CASSSGTGPSTDTQYF. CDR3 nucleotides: TGTGCCAGCAGCTCAGGGACAGGGCCTAGCACAGATACGCAGTATTTT.

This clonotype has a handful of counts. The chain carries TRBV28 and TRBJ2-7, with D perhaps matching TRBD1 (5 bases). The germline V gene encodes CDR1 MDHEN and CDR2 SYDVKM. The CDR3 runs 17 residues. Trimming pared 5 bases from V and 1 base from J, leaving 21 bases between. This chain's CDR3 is CASSPRRPLQESYEQYV. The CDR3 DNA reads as TGTGCCAGCAGTCCCCGAAGGCCGTTACAGGAATCCTACGAGCAGTACGTC.

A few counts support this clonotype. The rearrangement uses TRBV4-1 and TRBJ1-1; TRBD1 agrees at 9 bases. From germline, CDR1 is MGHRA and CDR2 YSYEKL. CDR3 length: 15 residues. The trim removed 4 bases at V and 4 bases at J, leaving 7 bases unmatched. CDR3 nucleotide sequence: TGCGCCAGCAGCCCAACGGGGACAGGGACCACTGAAGCTTTCTTT. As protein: CASSPTGTGTTEAFF.

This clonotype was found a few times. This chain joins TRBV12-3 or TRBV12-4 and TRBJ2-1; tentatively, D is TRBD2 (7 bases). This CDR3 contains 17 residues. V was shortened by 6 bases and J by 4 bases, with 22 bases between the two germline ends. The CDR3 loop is CASSFPLAGAPYNEQFF. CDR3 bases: TGTGCCAGCAGCTTCCCCTTGGCGGGGGCCCCATACAATGAGCAGTTCTTC.

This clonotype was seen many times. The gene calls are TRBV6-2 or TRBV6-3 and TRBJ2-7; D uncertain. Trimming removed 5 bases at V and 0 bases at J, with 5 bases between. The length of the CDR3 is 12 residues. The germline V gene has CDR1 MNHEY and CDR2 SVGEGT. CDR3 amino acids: CASSRSSYEQYV. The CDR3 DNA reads TGTGCCAGCAGTAGGAGCTCCTACGAGCAGTACGTC.

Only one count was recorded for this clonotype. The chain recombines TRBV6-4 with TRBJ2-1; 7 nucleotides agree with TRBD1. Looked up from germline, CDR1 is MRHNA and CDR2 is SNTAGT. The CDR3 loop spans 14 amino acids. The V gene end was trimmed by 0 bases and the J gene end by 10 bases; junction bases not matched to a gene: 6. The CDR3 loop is CASSDSRQGVEQFF. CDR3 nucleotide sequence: TGTGCCAGCAGTGACTCTCGGCAGGGGGTAGAGCAGTTCTTC.

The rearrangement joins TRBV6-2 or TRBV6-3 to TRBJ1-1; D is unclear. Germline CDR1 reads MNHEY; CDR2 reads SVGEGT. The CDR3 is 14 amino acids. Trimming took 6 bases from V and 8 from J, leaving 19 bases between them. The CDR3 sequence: CASRIEKTRKEAFF. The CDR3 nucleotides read TGTGCCAGCAGGATAGAAAAAACCCGAAAAGAAGCTTTCTTT.

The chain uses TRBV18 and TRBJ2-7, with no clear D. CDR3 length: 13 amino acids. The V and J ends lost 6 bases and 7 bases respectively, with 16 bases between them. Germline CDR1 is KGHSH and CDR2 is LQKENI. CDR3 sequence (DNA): TGTGCCAGCTCCCTTAATCTCGGCGAGGAGCAGTACTTC. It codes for CASSLNLGEEQYF.

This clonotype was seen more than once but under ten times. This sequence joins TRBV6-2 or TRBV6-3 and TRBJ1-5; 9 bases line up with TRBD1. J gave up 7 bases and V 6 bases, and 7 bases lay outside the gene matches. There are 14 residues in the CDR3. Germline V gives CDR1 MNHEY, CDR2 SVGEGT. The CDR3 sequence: CASSRTGEPQPQHF. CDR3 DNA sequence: TGTGCCAGCAGCCGGACAGGGGAACCCCAGCCCCAGCATTTT.

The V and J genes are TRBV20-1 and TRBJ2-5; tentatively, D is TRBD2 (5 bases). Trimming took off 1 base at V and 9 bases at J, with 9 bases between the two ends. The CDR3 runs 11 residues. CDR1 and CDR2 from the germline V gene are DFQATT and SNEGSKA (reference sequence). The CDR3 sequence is CSARGAEAQYF. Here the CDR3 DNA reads TGCAGTGCTAGAGGAGCGGAGGCCCAGTACTTC.

CDR3 in DNA: TGTGCCAGCAGTTACCACACCTACGAGCAGTACTTC. Protein product: CASSYHTYEQYF. This chain links TRBV6-2 or TRBV6-3 with TRBJ2-7; no firm D call. The germline CDR1 and CDR2 sequences are MNHEY and SVGEGT. The ends were cut back, 2 bases at V and 2 bases at J, with 4 bases in the middle. This CDR3 contains 12 residues.